The clone carrying this T cell receptor beta chain was seen a single time. Its antigen is unknown. The sample is drawn from a study of cytomegalovirus exposure and HLA in healthy donors. Whole-study results and caveats: TCR beta sequences reportedly predicted most subjects' HLA-A and HLA-B alleles accurately.

The primer mix had 60 Vbeta and 13 Jbeta primers. Libraries were prepared by immunoSEQ multiplex PCR; TCRdb keeps only in-frame clonotypes and omits some of them. The sample has around 100,000 clones, roughly 80% seen once; the top ten hold roughly 4%. The CDR3 contains 15 residues. Per the germline V gene, CDR1 is KGHSH and CDR2 is LQKENI. With V trimmed by 0 bases and J by 3 bases, 1 base remained unmatched. V gene TRBV18 combines with J gene TRBJ2-7, with 11 bases fitting TRBD1. This receptor was obtained from a man between 45 and 60 years old in good health and CMV-seropositive. Sequencing was carried out using PBMCs. The CDR3 DNA follows: TGTGCCAGCTCACCACCTGGGACAGGGGGCTACGAGCAGTACTTC. It is translated as CASSPPGTGGYEQYF.